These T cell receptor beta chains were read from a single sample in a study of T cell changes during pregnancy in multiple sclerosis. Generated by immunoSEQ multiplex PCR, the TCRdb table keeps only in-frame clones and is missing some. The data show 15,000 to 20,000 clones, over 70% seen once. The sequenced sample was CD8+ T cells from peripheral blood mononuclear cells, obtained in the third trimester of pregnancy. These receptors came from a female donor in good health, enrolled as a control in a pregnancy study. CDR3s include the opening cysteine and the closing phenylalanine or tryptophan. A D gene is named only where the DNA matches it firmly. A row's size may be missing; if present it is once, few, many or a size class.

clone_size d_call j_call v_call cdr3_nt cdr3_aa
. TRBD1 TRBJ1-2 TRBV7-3 TGTGCCAGCAGCTTAATGCCAGGGACAGGGGGCGGCTATGGCTACACCTTC CASSLMPGTGGGYGYTF
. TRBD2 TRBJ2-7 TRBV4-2 TGTGCCAGCAGCGGATTCGGACTAGCGGGATTCTACGAGCAGTACTTC CASSGFGLAGFYEQYF
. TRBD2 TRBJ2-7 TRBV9 TGTGCCAGCAGCGTTGCTAGCGGGAGATCCGAGCAGTACTTC CASSVASGRSEQYF
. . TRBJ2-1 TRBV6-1 TGTGCCAGCAGCGGTGTGGCGGGGACTCCGCGAGAGCAGTTCTTC CASSGVAGTPREQFF
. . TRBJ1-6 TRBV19 TGTGCCACGCGGGGGGGCAATTCACCCCTCCACTTT CATRGGNSPLHF
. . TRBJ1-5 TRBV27 TGTGCCAGCAGTTTCCAGGGTTACCAGCCCCAGCATTTT CASSFQGYQPQHF
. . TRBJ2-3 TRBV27 TGTGCCAGCAGTTTACTGGGGGGAGGCACAGATACGCAGTATTTT CASSLLGGGTDTQYF
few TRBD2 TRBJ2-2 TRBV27 TGTGCCAGCAGATCGGGCGGGGGGGTCTACACCGGGGAGCTGTTTTTT CASRSGGGVYTGELFF
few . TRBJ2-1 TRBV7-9 TGTGCCAGCAGCGACTTAACCAATGAGCAGTTCTTC CASSDLTNEQFF
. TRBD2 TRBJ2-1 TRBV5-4 TGTGCCAGCAGCAACCCATCCCGGGGGGGCAATGAGCAGTTCTTC CASSNPSRGGNEQFF
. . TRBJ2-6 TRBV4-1 TGCGCCAGCAGCCTCCAACAGGGAACTGGGGCCAACGTCCTGACTTTC CASSLQQGTGANVLTF
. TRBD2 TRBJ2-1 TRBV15 TGTGCCACCAGCCGGACTAGCGGGGGAGTAGTGCAGTTCTTC CATSRTSGGVVQFF
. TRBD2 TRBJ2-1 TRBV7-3 TGTGCCAGCAGCAACGGACTAGCGGGAGCCCGCAAGTTCTTC CASSNGLAGARKFF
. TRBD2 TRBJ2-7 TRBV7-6 TGTGCCAGCAGCTTAGCGGGAGGGCCCTCCTACGAGCAGTACTTC CASSLAGGPSYEQYF
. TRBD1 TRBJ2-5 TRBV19 TGTGCCAGTAGTTCCCGGACAGGGGCCATACAAGAGACCCAGTACTTC CASSSRTGAIQETQYF
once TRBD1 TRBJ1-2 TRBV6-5 TGTGCCAGCAGTACGCCGACAGGGACCTATGGCTACACCTTC CASSTPTGTYGYTF
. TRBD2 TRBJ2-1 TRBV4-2 TGTGCCAGCATTAAAGAGACTAGCGGGGGCCATGAGCAGTTCTTC CASIKETSGGHEQFF
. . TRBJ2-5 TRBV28 TGTGCCAGCAGTTTTCTGGGGGGGGCGGAGACCCAGTACTTC CASSFLGGAETQYF
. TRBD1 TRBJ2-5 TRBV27 TGTGCCAGAAGAGACAGGGCGCTTCAAGAGACCCAGTACTTC CARRDRALQETQYF
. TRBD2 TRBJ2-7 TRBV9 TGTGCCAGCAGCGTAGGGGGGACTAGGGGGTACGAGCAGTACTTC CASSVGGTRGYEQYF
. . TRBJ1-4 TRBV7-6 TGTGCCAGCAGCTTATGGGGTCAAGGGGGTGAAAAACTGTTTTTT CASSLWGQGGEKLFF
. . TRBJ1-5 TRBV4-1 TGCGCCAGCAGCCAAGGGGACATAGTGGTCCACCTAGATCAGCCCCAGCATTTT CASSQGDIVVHLDQPQHF
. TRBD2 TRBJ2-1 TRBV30 TGTGCCTGGAGGGATACCGGGACTAACAATGAGCAGTTCTTC CAWRDTGTNNEQFF
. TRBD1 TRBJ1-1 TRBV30 TGTGCCTGGAGTCGACAGGGGAGCACTGAAGCTTTCTTT CAWSRQGSTEAFF
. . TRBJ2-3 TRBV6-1 TGTGCCAGCAGTGTAACGGGGGTCACAGATACGCAGTATTTT CASSVTGVTDTQYF
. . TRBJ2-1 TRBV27 TGTGCCAGCAGTTTGTACCGGGGTGGGAATGAGCAGTTCTTC CASSLYRGGNEQFF
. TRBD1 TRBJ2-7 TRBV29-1 TGCAGCGTTGTAATGTTTCGGACAGGAGTCTACGAGCAGTACTTC CSVVMFRTGVYEQYF
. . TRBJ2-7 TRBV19 TGTGCCAGTAGTATAGATCGGGAGACCTACGAGCAGTACTTC CASSIDRETYEQYF
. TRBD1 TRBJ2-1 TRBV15 TGTGCCACCAGCAGAGATGGGGGGGGACAGGGGTTCGATGAGCAGTTCTTC CATSRDGGGQGFDEQFF
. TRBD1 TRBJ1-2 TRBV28 TGTGCCAGCAGTTTAGGGGCACAAAATCGGGACAGGGGCGATTTC CASSLGAQNRDRGDF
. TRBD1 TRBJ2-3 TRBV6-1 TGTGCCAGCAGTGAAGCGTCGGGACAGGGATCAGATACGCAGTATTTT CASSEASGQGSDTQYF
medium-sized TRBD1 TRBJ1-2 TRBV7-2 TGTGCCAGCAGCTCGCCCCGGGACAGGGCTAACTATGGCTACACCTTC CASSSPRDRANYGYTF
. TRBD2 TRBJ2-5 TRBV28 TGTGCCAGCAGTTTAATGCGGGGGGCGGGGGAGACCCAGTACTTC CASSLMRGAGETQYF
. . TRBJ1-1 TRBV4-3 TGCGCCACTCGGGGGGGACTCATGAACACTGAAGCTTTCTTT CATRGGLMNTEAFF
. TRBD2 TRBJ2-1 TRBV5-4 TGTGCCAGCAGGTTAGCGGGGGGCTACAATGAGCAGTTCTTC CASRLAGGYNEQFF
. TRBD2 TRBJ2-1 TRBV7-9 TGTGCCAGCAGCTTGGCGGGAGGGCCGTCCTACAATGAGCAGTTCTTC CASSLAGGPSYNEQFF
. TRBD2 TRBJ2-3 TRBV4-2 TGTGCCAGCAGCCAAGCGGGGGGGCCGACAGATACGCAGTATTTT CASSQAGGPTDTQYF
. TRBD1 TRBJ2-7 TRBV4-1 TGCGCCAGCAGCTCACCGGGACAGGGTTTCGGAGAGCAGTACTTC CASSSPGQGFGEQYF
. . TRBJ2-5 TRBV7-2 TGTGCCAGCAGCTTAGCGTATGCGGGAAGACAAGAGACCCAGTACTTC CASSLAYAGRQETQYF
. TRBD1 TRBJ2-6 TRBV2 TGTGCCAGCAGTGAAAGGGGGCTTATTTCTGGGGCCAACGTCCTGACTTTC CASSERGLISGANVLTF
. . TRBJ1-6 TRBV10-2 TGCGCCAGCAGTGAGGTAGAGCCCTGGTCCTATAATTCACCCCTCCACTTT CASSEVEPWSYNSPLHF
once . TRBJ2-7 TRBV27 TGTGCCAGCAGTTTGACTGGTGGGTACCACGAGCAGTACTTC CASSLTGGYHEQYF
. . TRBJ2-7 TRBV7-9 TGTGCCAGCAGCTCCTCAGAGGAGAATAAGCAGTACTTC CASSSSEENKQYF
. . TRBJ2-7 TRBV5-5 TGTGCCAGCAGCTTGGATAGGGCAGGGTCCTACGAGCAGTACTTC CASSLDRAGSYEQYF
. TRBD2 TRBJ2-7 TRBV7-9 TGTGCCAGCAGCTTAGGAGCGGGGTTAGGCGAGCAGTACTTC CASSLGAGLGEQYF
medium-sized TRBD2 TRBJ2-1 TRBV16 TGTGCCAGCAGCCAATCGAAGGCTAGCGGGGATTACAATGAGCAGTTCTTC CASSQSKASGDYNEQFF
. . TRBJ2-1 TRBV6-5 TGTGCCAGCAGTTACGGAGATGAGCAGTTCTTC CASSYGDEQFF
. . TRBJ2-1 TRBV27 TGTGCCAGCAGTCAGGGGTTTCGGAATGAGCAGTTCTTC CASSQGFRNEQFF
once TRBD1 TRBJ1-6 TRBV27 TGTGCCAGCACCATGACAGGGGGCAATTCACCCCTCCACTTT CASTMTGGNSPLHF
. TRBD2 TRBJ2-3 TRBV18 TGTGCCAGCTCACCACCGTCATGGCTAGCGGGGGAAGATACGCAGTATTTT CASSPPSWLAGEDTQYF
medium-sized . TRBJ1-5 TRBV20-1 TGCAGTGCTGGGGACTTACAGCCCCAGCATTTT CSAGDLQPQHF
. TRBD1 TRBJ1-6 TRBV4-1 TGCGCCAGCAGCCAGGCACAGGGGAGTAATTCACCCCTCCACTTT CASSQAQGSNSPLHF
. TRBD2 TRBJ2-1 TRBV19 TGTGCCAGTAGTACTAGCGGGGGCCCTTACAATGAGCAGTTCTTC CASSTSGGPYNEQFF
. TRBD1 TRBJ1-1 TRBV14 TGTGCCAGCAGCCAGTCCAGGGGGCAAAACACTGAAGCTTTCTTT CASSQSRGQNTEAFF
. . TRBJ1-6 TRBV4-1 TGCGCCAGCAGCCAAGAACCTATAGACAGGACTTTTTCACCCCTCCACTTT CASSQEPIDRTFSPLHF
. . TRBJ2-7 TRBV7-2 TGTGCCAGCAGACCGGGAGACTCCTACGAGCAGTACTTC CASRPGDSYEQYF
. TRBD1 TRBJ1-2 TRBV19 TGTGCCAGTAAGACAGGGGGCTTTGGCTACACCTTC CASKTGGFGYTF
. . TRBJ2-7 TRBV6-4 TGTGCCAGCAGTGACAAAAGGACAGGAGGGGACGAGCAGTACTTC CASSDKRTGGDEQYF
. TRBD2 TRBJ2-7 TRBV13 TGTGCCAGCAGCTTAGCCGGAGGGACTAGCGGCTACGAGCAGTACTTC CASSLAGGTSGYEQYF
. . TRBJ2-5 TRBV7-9 TGTGCCAGCAATCCTTTCGGAGAGACCCAGTACTTC CASNPFGETQYF